This T cell receptor (beta chain) was documented in a study of regulatory T cells in long-lasting Graves disease. Time point specified: newly diagnosed GD, antithyroid drugs for less than 3 months. Preparation of the TCR library used RNA extracted from PBMCs. The patients were drawn from one endocrinology department in Xi'an, China. This clonotype occurred a few times. The antigen remains unidentified. Building the TCR beta libraries relied on iRepertoire HTBI primers, and CDR3 regions underwent Arm-PCR. TCRdb reprocessed the multiplex PCR reads with MiXCR, giving one entry per CDR3 protein. The sample records roughly 560,000 distinct CDR3 sequences, 12% being singletons. Regarding the study as a whole: Accuracy may have been reduced by the small sample size.

V gave up 0 bases and J gave up 1 base, with 15 bases separating them. CDR3 length: 17 residues. CDR1 and CDR2 from the germline V gene are MGHRA and YSYEKL. These data also formed part of another study, on T cells in Graves' hyperthyroidism and ophthalmopathy. In that study: Uncontrolled infections, other autoimmune diseases, pregnancy or lactation led to exclusion of patients. RT-PCR in the first round (using the HTBI primer set) targeted the TCR CDR3.

The chain couples TRBV4-1 to TRBJ1-2; tentative D call: TRBD1 (5 bases). The clonotype comes from a young woman with Graves disease. The sequenced sample was peripheral blood mononuclear cells (PBMCs), obtained at new diagnosis, from a patient treated with antithyroid drugs. CDR3 residues: CASSQDSGGPINYGYTF. CDR3 sequence (DNA): TGCGCCAGCAGCCAAGATAGTGGGGGACCCATTAACTATGGCTACACCTTC.